The present TCR beta chain was sequenced within a study of cytomegalovirus exposure and HLA in healthy donors. Study results and limitations: In a later analysis, first-cohort TCR clusters were found to tend to co-occur in the 90 to 150 validation repertoires. Many donors shared some public TCRs, even though most TCR sequences were rare.

There are 16 residues in the CDR3. The trim removed 3 bases at V and 4 bases at J, leaving 10 bases unmatched. The germline gives CDR1 LNHDA, CDR2 SQIVND (reference sequence). The repertoire was sequenced with immunoSEQ multiplex PCR; TCRdb's copy has only in-frame clones and lacks some. The sample holds about 150,000 clones, about 80% seen once. The study drew the donors from its roughly 120-subject validation cohort, separate from the approximately 700-subject first cohort. Details on this clone: Its antigen is not known.

This receptor was obtained from a man younger than 40 in good health and CMV-seropositive. The chain couples TRBV19 to TRBJ2-3; 7 bases align to TRBD1. Sample: PBMCs. The DNA of the CDR3 is TGTGCCAGTAGTATCTACAGGGGCTTGGCCCCAGATACGCAGTATTTT. Residues: CASSIYRGLAPDTQYF.